This passage covers 12 T cell receptor beta chains from one sample sequenced in a study of neoadjuvant anti-PD-1 for oral cavity cancer (dated by TCRdb to the early 2020s). The label giving this sample's time point can be read as: after neoadjuvant nivolumab, at surgical resection. Libraries were made using the immunoSEQ multiplex PCR assay. TCRdb carries this immuneACCESS record with in-frame sequences only. Its versions omit some clonotypes, under half of them owing to an unresolved V gene in the studies checked, with the rest unexplained. The sample profile shows over 9,000 clones; about three fifths of them were found once. In total, the top ten clones hold 3% to 4% of the sample. Material: PBMCs, obtained after nivolumab (anti-PD-1) treatment. The receptors were sampled from a person aged 35-79 years with oral cavity squamous cell carcinoma.

This clone was detected a few times. The gene calls are TRBV11-2 and TRBJ1-2; 9 bases line up with TRBD1. The CDR3 loop spans 14 amino acids. In germline, CDR1 is SGHAT, CDR2 FQNNGV. Germline trimming cut 4 bases from V and 8 bases from J; bases unmatched to any gene: 8. The CDR3 here is CASSSTGGGKGYTF. CDR3 DNA sequence: TGTGCCAGCAGCTCCACAGGGGGCGGTAAGGGCTACACCTTC.

This clone showed up just once. The chain is built from TRBV5-5 and TRBJ1-3; D is uncertain. The CDR3 length is 17 residues. With 4 bases removed from V and 0 bases from J, the gap between germline ends came to 17 bases. Germline V gives CDR1 SGHKS, CDR2 YYEKEE (reference sequence). This CDR3 reads CASSPIWTEASGNTIYF. CDR3 nucleotides: TGTGCCAGCAGCCCAATTTGGACGGAAGCCTCTGGAAACACCATATATTTT.

This rearrangement joins TRBV19 to TRBJ2-3; possibly TRBD2 for D (6 bases). Germline V CDR1 and CDR2: LNHDA, SQIVND (reference sequence). The CDR3 covers 14 residues. Between the trimmed V and J ends, which lost 6 bases and 3 bases, there was a span of 13 bases. The CDR3 reads CASSPNRGTDTQYF. The CDR3, as DNA: TGTGCCAGTAGCCCGAACCGGGGGACAGATACGCAGTATTTT.

This clone was detected only once. The V and J genes are TRBV2 and TRBJ2-2; D gene ambiguous. The germline CDR1 and CDR2 sequences are SNHLY and FYNNEI. V was clipped by 3 bases and J by 3 bases, with 11 bases between them. This CDR3 is 15 amino acids long. The CDR3: CASSESGSHTGELFF. CDR3 coding DNA: TGTGCCAGCAGTGAGTCGGGCAGCCACACCGGGGAGCTGTTTTTT.

The V call is TRBV7-3, the J call TRBJ2-2; 12 positions match TRBD2. The CDR3 is 16 amino acids. The J segment lost 3 bases and the V segment lost 6 bases, leaving 5 bases of the junction unmatched. Germline CDR1 reads SGHTA; CDR2 reads FQGTGA. The CDR3 sequence is CASSPGLAGYTGELFF. CDR3 DNA sequence: TGTGCCAGCAGTCCCGGACTAGCGGGGTACACCGGGGAGCTGTTTTTT.

The count of this clone is one. The V call is TRBV5-5, the J call TRBJ1-1, with a possible D match to TRBD1 (6 bases). Between the trimmed V and J ends, which lost 3 bases and 3 bases, there was a span of 15 bases. Germline loops: CDR1 SGHKS, CDR2 YYEKEE (reference sequence). This CDR3 is 15 amino acids long. In nucleotides, the CDR3 is TGTGCCAGCAGCTCTTTACAGGGTAGGGACACTGAAGCTTTCTTT. It encodes CASSSLQGRDTEAFF.

The V and J genes are TRBV11-2 and TRBJ1-1; the match to TRBD1 covers 8 bases. V gave up 4 bases and J gave up 0 bases; unmatched junction bases: 1. The CDR3 loop spans 14 amino acids. Germline values: CDR1 SGHAT, CDR2 FQNNGV. CDR3 sequence reads: CASSWTGLNTEAFF. The CDR3 coding sequence is TGTGCCAGCAGCTGGACAGGGCTGAACACTGAAGCTTTCTTT.

This clone was picked up a small number of times. This chain connects TRBV5-1 to TRBJ1-2, with 8 positions matching TRBD1. Germline CDR1 SGHRS, CDR2 YFSETQ. The CDR3 is made up of 17 amino acids. Germline trimming cut 3 bases from V and 0 bases from J; bases unmatched to any gene: 10. The CDR3: CASSWGGDRKANYGYTF. CDR3 bases: TGCGCCAGCAGCTGGGGAGGGGACAGGAAAGCTAACTATGGCTACACCTTC. The full variable domain, rest sourced from reference TRBV5-1 and TRBJ1-2, is KAGVTQTPRYLIKTRGQQVTLSCSPISGHRSVSWYQQTPGQGLQFLFEYFSETQRNKGNFPGRFSGRQFSNSRSEMNVSTLELGDSALYLCASSWGGDRKANYGYTFGSGTRLTVV.

J is TRBJ1-5 and V is TRBV5-5; D perhaps matches TRBD1 (6 bases). Germline CDR1 SGHKS, CDR2 YYEKEE (reference sequence). Trimming shortened V by 1 base and J by 5 bases, and 16 bases separated the two germline ends. The CDR3 is 16 amino acids. CDR3 residues: CASSLTGGRGDQPQHF. In nucleotides, the CDR3 is TGTGCCAGCAGCTTGACGGGGGGGCGCGGGGATCAGCCCCAGCATTTT.

This rearrangement joins TRBV2 to TRBJ2-7, with 9 bases aligning to TRBD2. The V and J ends lost 8 bases and 6 bases, in that order; junction bases with no gene match: 11. The CDR3 runs to 14 residues. Germline-derived CDR1 and CDR2 are SNHLY and FYNNEI. Here the CDR3 DNA reads TGTGCCAGCCGCGGATTAGCGGGAGCCTCCGAGCAGTACTTC. Its protein is CASRGLAGASEQYF.

This chain uses TRBV6-5 with TRBJ1-2, with D uncertain. CDR1 and CDR2 from the germline V gene are MNHEY and SVGAGI. The V and J ends lost 0 bases and 8 bases respectively, with 10 bases between them. The CDR3 is 13 residues long. The CDR3: CASSYSETTGYTF. The CDR3 DNA sequence: TGTGCCAGCAGTTACTCGGAAACCACCGGCTACACCTTC.

This clone was observed a few times. The CDR3, as DNA: TGTGCCAGCGGAGGGGTCGCTGAAGCTTTCTTT. It yields the protein CASGGVAEAFF. The chain couples TRBV7-9 to TRBJ1-1; TRBD1 is a possible D gene (5 bases). Germline CDR1 and CDR2: SEHNR and FQNEAQ (reference sequence). V was shortened by 8 bases and J by 6 bases, with 10 bases between the two germline ends. The CDR3 consists of 11 residues. The full variable domain, with the rest looked up from reference TRBV7-9 and TRBJ1-1, is DTGVSQNPRHKITKRGQNVTFRCDPISEHNRLYWYRQTLGQGPEFLTYFQNEAQLEKSRLLSDRFSAERPKGSFSTLEIQRTEQGDSAMYLCASGGVAEAFFGQGTRLTVV.